This T cell receptor (beta chain) derives from a study of T cells in Graves' hyperthyroidism and ophthalmopathy. Study findings and constraints: Most clonotypes expanded in thyroid above 0.001 were likewise present in blood.

RNA transcripts gave rise to amplified TCR beta CDR3 regions. In the first-round RT-PCR of the TCR CDR3, the HTBI primer set was used. TCRdb re-analysed the multiplex PCR reads in MiXCR, keeping a single row per CDR3 protein. The table shows about 720,000 distinct CDR3 sequences, with roughly 17% occurring only once. This clonotype was observed at least ten times. Its target is not known. Deletions cut 6 bases from V and 5 bases from J, with 11 bases between. The CDR3 length is 12 residues. Germline V gene data show CDR1 as MNHNS and CDR2 as SASEGT. Recently diagnosed hyperthyroidism of less than 2 months' duration affected patients aged 18 to 65.

The sample comprised blood. The receptor's source is a man aged 18 to 30 with Graves' hyperthyroidism. The V and J genes are TRBV6-1 and TRBJ2-7, with D maybe TRBD1 (6 bases). The CDR3 region is CASSPRTDEQYF. The DNA of the CDR3 is TGTGCCAGCAGCCCCCGGACAGACGAGCAGTACTTC.